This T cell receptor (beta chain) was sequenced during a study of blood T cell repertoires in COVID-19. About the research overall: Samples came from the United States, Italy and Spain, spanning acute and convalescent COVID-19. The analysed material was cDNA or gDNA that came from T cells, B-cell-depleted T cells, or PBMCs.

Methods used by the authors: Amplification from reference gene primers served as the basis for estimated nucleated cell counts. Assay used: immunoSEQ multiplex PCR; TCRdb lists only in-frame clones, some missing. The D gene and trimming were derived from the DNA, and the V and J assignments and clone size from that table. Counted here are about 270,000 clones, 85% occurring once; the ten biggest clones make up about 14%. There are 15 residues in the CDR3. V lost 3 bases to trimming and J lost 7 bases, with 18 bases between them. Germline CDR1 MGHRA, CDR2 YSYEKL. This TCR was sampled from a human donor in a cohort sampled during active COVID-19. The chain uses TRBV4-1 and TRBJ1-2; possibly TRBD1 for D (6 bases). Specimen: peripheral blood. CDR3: CASSHPGQGLSGYTF. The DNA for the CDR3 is TGCGCCAGCAGCCACCCGGGCCAGGGGTTGAGTGGCTACACCTTC.